Each of the 27 T cell receptor beta chains below was sequenced from the same sample in a study of shared clonotypes between healthy human individuals. Profiling relied on immunoSEQ multiplex PCR, and the TCRdb table lists in-frame clones only, not all of them. Of over 2 million clones in the sample, roughly 95% are singletons; the top ten hold approximately 0.13%. Sequencing used naive CD4+ T cells sorted from blood. Regarding subset: CD45RA+ positively selected. These receptors all come from a young man in good health.

The chain carries TRBV6-1 and TRBJ2-1; 10 positions agree with TRBD1. Unmatched junction bases numbered 8, after V lost 3 bases and J lost 9 bases. CDR1 MNHNS and CDR2 SASEGT come from the germline V gene. There are 15 residues in the CDR3. In DNA form, the CDR3 reads TGTGCCAGCAGTGATAAGGGACAGGGGATAGGTGAGCAGTTCTTC. It encodes CASSDKGQGIGEQFF.

The V and J genes are TRBV5-4 and TRBJ1-1; a possible D gene is TRBD1 (5 bases). CDR3 length: 13 amino acids. Per the germline V gene, CDR1 is SGHNT and CDR2 is YYREEE (reference sequence). V gave up 0 bases and J gave up 5 bases, with 8 bases separating them. CDR3 amino acids: CASSLAQGTEAFF. The DNA for the CDR3 is TGTGCCAGCAGCTTGGCCCAGGGTACTGAAGCTTTCTTT.

J is TRBJ1-5 and V is TRBV2; TRBD1 aligns across 7 bases. Per germline, CDR1 SNHLY and CDR2 FYNNEI. V shed 7 bases and J 5 bases; nucleotides not matched to a gene: 8. This CDR3 comprises 14 residues. The chain's CDR3 is CASTLGQSHQPQHF. CDR3 DNA: TGTGCCAGCACCCTGGGACAGTCTCATCAGCCCCAGCATTTT.

J is TRBJ2-3 and V is TRBV5-1; D not certain. The V end was cut by 4 bases, the J end by 3 bases, with 18 bases between. This CDR3 is built from 16 residues. Per the germline V gene, CDR1 is SGHRS and CDR2 is YFSETQ. The CDR3, as DNA: TGCGCCAGCAGCCGGGTGGAGAATGCAGGAACAGATACGCAGTATTTT. This gives the protein CASSRVENAGTDTQYF. The full variable domain, rest sourced from reference TRBV5-1 and TRBJ2-3, is KAGVTQTPRYLIKTRGQQVTLSCSPISGHRSVSWYQQTPGQGLQFLFEYFSETQRNKGNFPGRFSGRQFSNSRSEMNVSTLELGDSALYLCASSRVENAGTDTQYFGPGTRLTVL.

This clone was counted a single time. J is TRBJ1-1 and V is TRBV19, with 7 bases aligning to TRBD1. V was pared by 5 bases and J by 1 base, with 7 bases of the junction left unmatched. This CDR3 spans 15 amino acids. Germline V CDR1 and CDR2: LNHDA, SQIVND (reference sequence). CDR3 DNA: TGTGCCAGTAGTGAGGTGGACAGGTGGAACACTGAAGCTTTCTTT. It yields the protein CASSEVDRWNTEAFF. Combining the CDR3 with reference TRBV19 and TRBJ1-1 gives the whole variable domain DGGITQSPKYLFRKEGQNVTLSCEQNLNHDAMYWYRQDPGQGLRLIYYSQIVNDFQKGDIAEGYSVSREKKESFPLTVTSAQKNPTAFYLCASSEVDRWNTEAFFGQGTRLTVV.

About this clone itself: Other nucleotide sequences in the sample specify the same CDR3. The CDR3 is CASSTRTGNTEAFF. CDR3 bases: TGTGCCAGCAGTACACGGACGGGGAACACTGAAGCTTTCTTT. This sequence joins TRBV6-5 and TRBJ1-1; D ambiguous. V gave up 5 bases and J gave up 1 base, with 11 bases separating them. Germline V gives CDR1 MNHEY, CDR2 SVGAGI. The CDR3 loop spans 14 amino acids.

V usage is TRBV29-1 and J usage is TRBJ2-7, with D perhaps matching TRBD2 (6 bases). V was clipped by 4 bases and J by 5 bases, with 15 bases between them. This CDR3 has 13 residues. Germline loops: CDR1 SQVTM, CDR2 ANQGSEA. The CDR3 protein is CSVGGDFLDEQYF. The CDR3 region has the DNA TGCAGCGTTGGCGGGGACTTCCTCGACGAGCAGTACTTC.

This chain connects TRBV27 to TRBJ2-3, with 7 bases aligning to TRBD1. The germline V gene has CDR1 MNHEY and CDR2 SMNVEV (reference sequence). Unmatched junction bases numbered 16, after V lost 6 bases and J lost 4 bases. The CDR3 consists of 17 residues. CDR3 region: CASRTVRLTGASDTQYF. In nucleotides, the CDR3 is TGTGCCAGCAGGACGGTTAGGTTAACAGGGGCGTCAGATACGCAGTATTTT.

This rearrangement joins TRBV7-9 to TRBJ1-2, with unresolved D. Germline lookup yields CDR1 SEHNR and CDR2 FQNEAQ (reference sequence). This CDR3 has 12 residues. V lost 7 bases to trimming and J lost 8 bases, with 14 bases between them. CDR3 sequence (DNA): TGTGCCAGCACCAAAAAAGACAAAGGCTACACCTTC. Protein sequence: CASTKKDKGYTF.

The J gene is TRBJ2-2, the V gene TRBV19, with a weak D call TRBD1 (6 bases). The CDR3 is 14 residues long. Germline V gene lookup returns CDR1 LNHDA and CDR2 SQIVND (reference sequence). Trimming took 3 bases from V and 7 from J, leaving 12 bases between them. CDR3 DNA sequence: TGTGCCAGTAGTATCCGGGACAACCTCGGGGAGCTGTTTTTT. Amino acid sequence: CASSIRDNLGELFF.

Note on this clone: Other DNA sequences in the sample encode the same CDR3. This chain connects TRBV6-1 to TRBJ2-2; no reliable D call. The germline V and J ends were trimmed by 6 bases and 1 base, with 6 bases remaining between them. Germline V gene sequence: CDR1 MNHNS, CDR2 SASEGT. This CDR3 has 13 residues. CDR3: CASSRKNTGELFF. CDR3 nucleotide sequence: TGTGCCAGCAGCAGAAAGAACACCGGGGAGCTGTTTTTT.

The V and J genes are TRBV9 and TRBJ1-3; D not certain. The CDR3 has 16 amino acids. Looked up from germline, CDR1 is SGDLS and CDR2 is YYNGEE. V dropped 7 bases and J dropped 0 bases, with 17 bases sitting between them. The CDR3 here is CASSSYLGISGNTIYF. The DNA for the CDR3 is TGTGCCAGCTCCTCTTACTTGGGAATCTCTGGAAACACCATATATTTT.

The chain uses TRBV19 and TRBJ1-5; 9 bases map to TRBD1. CDR3 length: 16 residues. V dropped 6 bases and J dropped 0; count of bases not matched to a gene: 6. The germline V gene encodes CDR1 LNHDA and CDR2 SQIVND (reference sequence). CDR3 sequence reads: CASRGDRAYSNQPQHF. DNA for the CDR3: TGTGCCAGTAGGGGGGACAGGGCTTATAGCAATCAGCCCCAGCATTTT. Full variable domain (rest looked up from reference TRBV19 and TRBJ1-5): DGGITQSPKYLFRKEGQNVTLSCEQNLNHDAMYWYRQDPGQGLRLIYYSQIVNDFQKGDIAEGYSVSREKKESFPLTVTSAQKNPTAFYLCASRGDRAYSNQPQHFGDGTRLSIL.

The chain employs TRBV29-1 and TRBJ1-6, with TRBD1 matching over 9 bases. CDR3 length equals 14 residues. CDR1 and CDR2 (germline): SQVTM, ANQGSEA. Trimming took 6 bases from V and 12 from J; bases not matched to a gene: 12. CDR3 in amino acids: CSVRGTGTSGPLHF. CDR3 DNA: TGCAGCGTGAGGGGGACAGGGACATCGGGACCCCTCCACTTT.

A word on this clone: A much larger clone sits a single nucleotide away, making a read error possible. This rearrangement joins TRBV7-9 to TRBJ1-5, with D unresolved. The CDR3 spans 15 residues. Germline CDR1 SEHNR, CDR2 FQNEAQ (reference sequence). Trimming removed 3 bases from V and 0 bases from J, with 9 bases in between. In DNA, the CDR3 is TGTGCCAGCAGCTTGGACGGAAATAGCAATCAGCCCCAGCATTTT. Protein: CASSLDGNSNQPQHF.

The CDR3 protein is CASSKRLAGNLYEQYF. CDR3 bases: TGTGCCAGCAGTAAACGACTAGCGGGAAATCTTTACGAGCAGTACTTC. The chain has TRBV27 and TRBJ2-7; 11 nucleotides align to TRBD2. V dropped 5 bases and J dropped 4; count of bases not matched to a gene: 10. The germline gives CDR1 MNHEY, CDR2 SMNVEV (reference sequence). The CDR3 consists of 16 residues.

The chain uses TRBV28 and TRBJ1-5; possibly TRBD1 for D (5 bases). The germline V gene has CDR1 MDHEN and CDR2 SYDVKM. V lost 5 bases to trimming and J lost 6 bases, with 14 bases between them. The CDR3 runs to 14 residues. The CDR3, as DNA: TGTGCCAGCAGTCCCCCGGGGGATGGTCAGCCCCAGCATTTT. Translating gives CASSPPGDGQPQHF.

J is TRBJ2-6 and V is TRBV5-1; D is ambiguous. Trimming pared 3 bases from V and 4 bases from J, leaving 14 bases between. The germline CDR1 and CDR2 sequences are SGHRS and YFSETQ. There are 16 residues in the CDR3. The CDR3 DNA follows: TGCGCCAGCAGCTCTTTGACCGGCCCAGGGGCCAACGTCCTGACTTTC. Its translation: CASSSLTGPGANVLTF. Full variable domain (rest looked up from reference TRBV5-1 and TRBJ2-6): KAGVTQTPRYLIKTRGQQVTLSCSPISGHRSVSWYQQTPGQGLQFLFEYFSETQRNKGNFPGRFSGRQFSNSRSEMNVSTLELGDSALYLCASSSLTGPGANVLTFGAGSRLTVL.

Remarks on this clone: Different DNA sequences within this sample yield the same CDR3. The genes are TRBV6-5 and TRBJ2-5; D gene unclear. Trimming left V 2 bases short and J 2 bases short, with 9 bases between. The germline V gene has CDR1 MNHEY and CDR2 SVGAGI. This CDR3 contains 14 residues. The CDR3, as DNA: TGTGCCAGCAGTTACGGGCAGCTACAAGAGACCCAGTACTTC. Its translation: CASSYGQLQETQYF.

CDR3 nucleotide sequence: TGTGCCTGGAGTGTACTAGGTAGCGGGAGACCAGATACGCAGTATTTT. Its translation is CAWSVLGSGRPDTQYF. The chain carries TRBV30 and TRBJ2-3; 9 bases match TRBD2. CDR1 is GTSNPN and CDR2 is SVGIG in the germline V gene (reference sequence). With 0 bases clipped from V and 4 bases from J, the junction kept 8 bases outside the gene matches. This CDR3 has 16 amino acids.

The V gene is TRBV29-1, the J gene TRBJ2-3; D possibly corresponds to TRBD2 (7 bases). Germline V gene sequence: CDR1 SQVTM, CDR2 ANQGSEA. The V end was cut by 4 bases, the J end by 0 bases, with 11 bases between. CDR3 length equals 14 residues. CDR3 DNA: TGCAGCGTTGTTGAGGGGGGGAGCACAGATACGCAGTATTTT. Translation gives CSVVEGGSTDTQYF.

The chain has TRBV9 and TRBJ2-7; a possible D gene is TRBD2 (5 bases). Germline CDR1 SGDLS, CDR2 YYNGEE. The CDR3 sequence is 14 residues long. Trimming cost V 4 bases and J 0 bases, with 11 bases left between them. DNA for the CDR3: TGTGCCAGCAGCCCCTTTAGCGCCTCCTACGAGCAGTACTTC. It codes for CASSPFSASYEQYF.

J is TRBJ2-6 and V is TRBV9; D unresolved. V gave up 7 bases and J gave up 4 bases, with 9 bases separating them. The CDR3 runs to 13 residues. Germline CDR1 is SGDLS and CDR2 is YYNGEE. The DNA of the CDR3 is TGTGCCAGCGGGTTGGCGGGGGCCAACGTCCTGACTTTC. Translating it yields CASGLAGANVLTF.

The chain uses TRBV2 and TRBJ1-3; tentatively, D is TRBD1 (5 bases). In germline, CDR1 is SNHLY, CDR2 FYNNEI. The V and J ends lost 2 bases and 2 bases respectively, with 10 bases between them. This CDR3 has 15 amino acids. CDR3: CASSEYVGPGNTIYF. The CDR3 DNA follows: TGTGCCAGCAGTGAATATGTGGGGCCTGGAAACACCATATATTTT. Full variable domain (outside the CDR3, taken from reference TRBV2 and TRBJ1-3): EPEVTQTPSHQVTQMGQEVILRCVPISNHLYFYWYRQILGQKVEFLVSFYNNEISEKSEIFDDQFSVERPDGSNFTLKIRSTKLEDSAMYFCASSEYVGPGNTIYFGEGSWLTVV.

The genes are TRBV11-2 and TRBJ2-7; the D gene is possibly TRBD1 (6 bases). Germline loops: CDR1 SGHAT, CDR2 FQNNGV. CDR3 size: 14 residues. V was trimmed by 2 bases and J by 7 bases, leaving 15 bases between them. CDR3 coding DNA: TGTGCCAGCAGCTTAAGCCAGGGGAGAGGGGAGCAGTACTTC. Residues: CASSLSQGRGEQYF.

The rearrangement joins TRBV11-2 to TRBJ2-5, with D possibly being TRBD2 (5 bases). Trimming pared 5 bases from V and 2 bases from J, leaving 18 bases between. CDR1 and CDR2 from the germline V gene are SGHAT and FQNNGV. This CDR3 contains 16 residues. The CDR3 nucleotides are TGTGCCAGCAGCCTCTTCGCTCTCTCGGGACAAGAGACCCAGTACTTC. Protein: CASSLFALSGQETQYF.

This chain joins TRBV21-1 and TRBJ1-6; the DNA was not compared with TRBD1, the D call given in the table. TRBV21-1 is labeled a pseudogene. The CDR3 spans 14 residues. CDR3 nucleotide sequence: TGTGCCAGCAGCGGGCCAGGGGGAGAATCACCCCTCCACTTT. It codes for CASSGPGGESPLHF.